This T cell receptor (beta chain) originates from a study of blood T cells in healthy people across ages (dated by TCRdb to the mid-2010s). About the full investigation: Template switching captured roughly one uniquely barcoded TCR beta cDNA molecule per two T cells in model experiments. The donors were split into four age groups: young (average 16 years), middle-aged (39), aged (about 56) and long-lived (approximately 80). Using deep sequencing normalized with unique cDNA molecular identifiers, the study measured how TCR beta repertoire diversity changes with age. Using the same blood draw, the study looked at two additional independent replicas of 1 million unique cDNA reads for two donors, one aged 18 to 30 and the other aged 80 or older. To avoid experimental bias, donors of different ages were randomly spread across the sequencing lanes.

The library relied on 5' RACE. This sample was sequenced with an Illumina HiSeq 2500. A second 7 to 11 cycle PCR used a sample-barcoded 5' primer and a J-beta primer mix. A template-switch 5' adaptor carrying 12 random nucleotides introduced a unique molecular identifier onto each TCR beta cDNA molecule. Each sample yielded at least 3 million CDR3-containing paired-end reads. First-strand cDNA was synthesized from all RNA with the Mint cDNA synthesis kit, primed by a TRBC-specific oligonucleotide. Following uracil-DNA glycosylase treatment, a first 18-cycle PCR with universal primers M1SS and BC2_uni_R was performed on all cDNA. On the study's bioinformatics: For normalization, 1 million high-quality reads, each with a distinct molecular identifier, were randomly selected from each sample. Instead of being binned into consensus sequences, reads that shared molecular identifiers were thrown out. MiTCR, set to a Q25 quality threshold and the strictest error-elimination algorithm, was used for CDR3 identification, clonotype clustering and error correction. A nonparametric unseen species model with Euler transformation was used to estimate lower-bound total TCR beta diversity. TCRdb reprocessing: public reads trimmed at Q25 with fastp, clones called with MiXCR, in-frame beta chains kept. Rows are unified per CDR3 protein, each entry keeping the most common DNA and genes. These V and J calls originate from TCRdb's pipeline instead of the authors' own analysis. This sample comprises about 570,000 distinct CDR3 sequences, 25% to 30% of them detected only once. Jointly, the top ten make up less than 20% of the sample.

General study outcomes and caveats: Total diversity estimates from one million sequenced T cells were considered lower bounds and underestimates. The long-lived group showed more naive CD4+ T cells, fewer expanded clones and increased TCR diversity than the aged group, suggesting age selection. Conclusive comparison of naive and antigen-experienced compartments was prevented by the profiling of bulk unsorted PBMCs. The percentage of naive T cells measured by flow cytometry correlated strongly with observed TCR beta diversity. Because donor CMV infection status was unknown, age-related changes in expanded clonotypes were potentially confounded. As age increased, observed TCR beta diversity per million T cells dropped in a roughly linear way, and a significant reduction was already evident by age around 41.

Inclusive of the bounding cysteine and phenylalanine, the CDR3 is 16 residues long. The retained sequence is limited to the CDR3, 48 bases, with the frame set at the first base. Via the germline V gene, CDR1 is SGHTA and CDR2 FQGNSA. A word on this clonotype: No cognate antigen has been identified for it. One end of the junction is discordant with germline, which a read error may explain.

The donors were roughly 39 Caucasian individuals from Russia, aged roughly 6 to 90 years, who were systemically healthy. Each donor gave around 9.5 milliliters of peripheral blood, collected into EDTA-treated Vacutainer tubes. Ficoll-Paque density-gradient centrifugation was used to isolate PBMCs, with at least 6.5 million per sample. Trizol reagent was used to extract total RNA from the PBMCs, yielding at least 6 micrograms per sample. The percentages of naive CD45RAhigh/CD27high T cells were determined by flow cytometry on a PBMC aliquot from every donor. The chain is made from TRBV7-2 and TRBJ2-1; TRBD2 matches 13 bases in the middle. The sample was blood. The sequence derives from a woman aged 70-85 years in good health. The CDR3 region reads CASGLFPGLAGYEQFF. DNA sequence: TGTGCCAGCGGCTTGTTTCCGGGACTAGCGGGGTATGAGCAGTTCTTC.